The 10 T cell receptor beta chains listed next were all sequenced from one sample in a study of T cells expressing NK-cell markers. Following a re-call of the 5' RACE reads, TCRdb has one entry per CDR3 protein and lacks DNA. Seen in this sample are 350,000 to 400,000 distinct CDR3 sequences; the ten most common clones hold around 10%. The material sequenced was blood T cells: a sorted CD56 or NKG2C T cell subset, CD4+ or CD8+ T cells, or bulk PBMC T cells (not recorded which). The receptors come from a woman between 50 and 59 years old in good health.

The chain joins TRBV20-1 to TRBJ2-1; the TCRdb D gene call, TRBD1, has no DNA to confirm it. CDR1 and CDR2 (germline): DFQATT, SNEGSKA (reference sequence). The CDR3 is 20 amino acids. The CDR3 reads CSARDIGGGSDDPSYNEQFF.

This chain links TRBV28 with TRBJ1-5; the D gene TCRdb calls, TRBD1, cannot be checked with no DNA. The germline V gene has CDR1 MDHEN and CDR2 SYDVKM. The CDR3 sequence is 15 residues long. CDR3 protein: CASSSPTGVNQPQHF.

CDR3 in amino acids: CASTGGGNTEAFF. The V call is TRBV25-1, the J call TRBJ1-1; TCRdb lists TRBD1, though no DNA is available to test this call. CDR1 is MGHDK and CDR2 is SYGVNS in the germline V gene. This CDR3 region has 13 residues.

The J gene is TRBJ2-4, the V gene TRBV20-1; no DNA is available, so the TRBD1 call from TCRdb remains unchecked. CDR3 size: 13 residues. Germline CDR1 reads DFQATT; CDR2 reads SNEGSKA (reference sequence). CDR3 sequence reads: CSLRGAAKNIQYF.

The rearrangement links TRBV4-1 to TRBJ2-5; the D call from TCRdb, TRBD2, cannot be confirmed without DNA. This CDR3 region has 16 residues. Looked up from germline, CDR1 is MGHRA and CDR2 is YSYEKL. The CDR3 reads CASSQDHNGGRETQYF.

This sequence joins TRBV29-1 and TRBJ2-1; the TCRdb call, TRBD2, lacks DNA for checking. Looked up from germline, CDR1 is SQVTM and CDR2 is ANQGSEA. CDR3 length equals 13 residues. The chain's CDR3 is CSAGTSMGNEQFF.

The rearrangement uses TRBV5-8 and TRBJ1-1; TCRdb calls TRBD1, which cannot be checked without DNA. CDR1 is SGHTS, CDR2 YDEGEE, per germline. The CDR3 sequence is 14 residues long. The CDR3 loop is CASSLWGENTEAFF.

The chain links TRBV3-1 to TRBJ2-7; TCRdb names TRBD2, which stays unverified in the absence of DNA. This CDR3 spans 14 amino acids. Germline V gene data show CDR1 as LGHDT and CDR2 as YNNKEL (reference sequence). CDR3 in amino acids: CASSYSGANYEQYF.

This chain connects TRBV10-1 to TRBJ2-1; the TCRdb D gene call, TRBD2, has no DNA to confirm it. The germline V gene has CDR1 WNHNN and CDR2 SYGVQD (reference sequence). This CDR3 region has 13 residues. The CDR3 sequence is CASSEGLAEEQFF.

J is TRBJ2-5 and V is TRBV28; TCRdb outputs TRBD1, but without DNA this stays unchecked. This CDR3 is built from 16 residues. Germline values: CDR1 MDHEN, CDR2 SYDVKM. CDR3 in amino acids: CASSNPGQGWRETQYF.